A single sample is the source of the 23 T cell receptor beta chains below, sequenced in a study of OX40 agonist ivuxolimab in advanced cancers. Method: immunoSEQ multiplex PCR; TCRdb's copy keeps in-frame clones and lacks some. The sample includes 65,000 to 70,000 clones, roughly four fifths of them seen just once. The sequences come from CD4+ or CD8+ T cells sorted from blood, collected in a trial of the OX40 agonist ivuxolimab. The receptors come from an adult with an advanced solid tumor such as melanoma, head and neck, liver or kidney cancer.

This clone was counted only a few times. The rearrangement uses TRBV4-3 and TRBJ1-4; D not resolved. Deletions cut 0 bases from V and 5 bases from J, with 10 bases between. The germline V gene encodes CDR1 LGHNA and CDR2 YSLEER. This CDR3 spans 15 amino acids. The CDR3 DNA is TGCGCCAGCAGCCAAGAGCCGGGGAAGAATGAAAAACTGTTTTTT. It specifies CASSQEPGKNEKLFF.

The V call is TRBV5-1, the J call TRBJ1-2; maybe TRBD1 (5 bases). The V end lost 1 base, the J end lost 3 bases, and 10 bases lay between the germline ends. There are 14 residues in the CDR3. The germline gives CDR1 SGHRS, CDR2 YFSETQ. CDR3 residues: CASSLRGVHYGYTF. CDR3 in DNA: TGCGCCAGCAGCTTGCGGGGGGTACACTATGGCTACACCTTC.

The chain combines TRBV4-3 with TRBJ2-7, with TRBD1 matching 8 bases. Germline CDR1 is LGHNA and CDR2 is YSLEER. CDR3 length equals 14 residues. V was pared by 4 bases and J by 3 bases, with 5 bases of the junction left unmatched. The CDR3 region is CASSPGQENYEQYF. The CDR3 DNA follows: TGCGCCAGCAGCCCGGGACAGGAAAACTACGAGCAGTACTTC.

The chain uses TRBV7-2 and TRBJ2-7; 8 bases align to TRBD1. CDR3 length equals 14 residues. Trimming took 5 bases from V and 6 from J; bases not matched to a gene: 9. The germline V gene has CDR1 SGHTA and CDR2 FQGNSA. For the CDR3, the DNA is TGTGCCAGCAGCCCCAGCATCGGGACAGGCGAGCAGTACGTC. Translation: CASSPSIGTGEQYV.

This sequence joins TRBV28 and TRBJ2-5, with 8 bases matching TRBD1. The CDR3 is made up of 15 amino acids. Germline V gives CDR1 MDHEN, CDR2 SYDVKM. The ends lost 3 bases at V and 11 bases at J; junction bases unmatched: 14. This CDR3 is CASSFPDRGLWEQYF. The CDR3 DNA follows: TGTGCCAGCAGTTTCCCCGACAGGGGTCTTTGGGAGCAGTACTTC.

V and J are TRBV27 and TRBJ2-7; D might be TRBD1 (5 bases). This CDR3 has 11 residues. Germline V gives CDR1 MNHEY, CDR2 SMNVEV (reference sequence). Trimming removed 6 bases at V and 5 bases at J, with 8 bases between. CDR3 residues: CASRLGDEQYF. The CDR3 DNA is TGTGCCAGCAGGCTAGGGGACGAGCAGTACTTC.

CDR3 amino acids: CASSTGLAGVETQYF. CDR3 nucleotides: TGTGCCAGCAGCACCGGACTAGCGGGAGTGGAGACCCAGTACTTC. The chain carries TRBV7-7 and TRBJ2-5, with TRBD2 matching 13 bases. The junction had 5 bases not matched to a gene; V was cut back by 5 bases and J by 5 bases. Germline lookup yields CDR1 SSHAT and CDR2 FNYEAQ (reference sequence). There are 15 residues in the CDR3.

The chain carries TRBV6-1 and TRBJ2-5; D possibly uses TRBD1 or TRBD2 (5 bases each). V was shortened by 3 bases and J by 4 bases, with 21 bases between the two germline ends. Germline CDR1 reads MNHNS; CDR2 reads SASEGT. There are 17 residues in the CDR3. DNA for the CDR3: TGTGCCAGCAGTGAGCCGTTCCGGGGTCAGGGTAGAGAGACCCAGTACTTC. It encodes CASSEPFRGQGRETQYF.

The gene calls are TRBV29-1 and TRBJ1-5, with 12 bases matching TRBD1. CDR3 length: 18 residues. Losses at the gene ends were 4 bases for V and 4 bases for J; bases not matched to a gene: 14. Germline CDR1 is SQVTM and CDR2 is ANQGSEA. The CDR3 nucleotides are TGCAGCGTTGGAGCAACGGGACAGGGGGCAGGGGTTAATCAGCCCCAGCATTTT. Protein product: CSVGATGQGAGVNQPQHF.

V gene TRBV10-3 combines with J gene TRBJ2-7, with 7 nucleotides matching TRBD2. CDR1 and CDR2 from the germline V gene are ENHRY and SYGVKD. V lost 10 bases to trimming and J lost 3 bases; unmatched junction nucleotides: 15. The CDR3 spans 15 residues. The CDR3 sequence is CATQSLGGDNYEQYF. The CDR3 region has the DNA TGTGCCACTCAGTCCTTGGGAGGGGATAACTACGAGCAGTACTTC.

V gene TRBV2 combines with J gene TRBJ1-2; TRBD1 agrees at 9 bases. The germline V gene has CDR1 SNHLY and CDR2 FYNNEI. V was pared by 6 bases and J by 4 bases, with 6 bases of the junction left unmatched. The CDR3 has 14 amino acids. The CDR3 DNA is TGTGCCAGCAGCGGACAGGGGTACGGCTATGGCTACACCTTC. Its protein product is CASSGQGYGYGYTF.

This chain uses TRBV11-3 with TRBJ2-3; 10 nucleotides agree with TRBD1. In germline, CDR1 is SGHNT, CDR2 YENEEA. The V gene end was trimmed by 5 bases and the J gene end by 3 bases; junction bases not matched to a gene: 5. The CDR3 consists of 15 residues. DNA for the CDR3: TGTGCCAGCAGCACCGGGACAGGGGTGACAGATACGCAGTATTTT. It specifies CASSTGTGVTDTQYF.

Only a few counts were recorded for this clone. The chain combines TRBV5-1 with TRBJ1-1, with 10 nucleotides matching TRBD1. The junction had 7 bases not matched to a gene; V was cut back by 0 bases and J by 8 bases. This CDR3 spans 15 amino acids. Per germline, CDR1 SGHRS and CDR2 YFSETQ. CDR3 bases: TGCGCCAGCAGCTTGGCGGGACAGGGGACATCCGAAGCTTTCTTT. Translated: CASSLAGQGTSEAFF.

The chain employs TRBV6-5 and TRBJ1-4; D not certain. Germline V gene data show CDR1 as MNHEY and CDR2 as SVGAGI. The CDR3 contains 14 residues. Trimming took off 8 bases at V and 5 bases at J, with 15 bases between the two ends. CDR3 loop: CASGFMGGNEKLFF. The CDR3 DNA sequence: TGTGCCAGCGGTTTTATGGGTGGGAATGAAAAACTGTTTTTT.

The CDR3 nucleotides read TGCGCCAGCAGCTTGCGGGGCGGGAGCTCCTACAATGAGCAGTTCTTC. This gives the protein CASSLRGGSSYNEQFF. This sequence joins TRBV5-1 and TRBJ2-1, with 7 bases fitting TRBD2. Trimming cost V 1 base and J 0 bases; bases outside gene matches: 4. CDR1 and CDR2 (germline): SGHRS, YFSETQ. CDR3 size: 16 residues.

The V call is TRBV18, the J call TRBJ2-2, with 14 bases aligning to TRBD2. CDR3 length: 17 amino acids. In germline, CDR1 is KGHSH, CDR2 LQKENI. With 5 bases clipped from V and 7 bases from J, the junction kept 9 bases outside the gene matches. CDR3 loop: CASSAGTSGSGVGELFF. CDR3 nucleotides: TGTGCCAGCTCAGCCGGGACTAGCGGGAGTGGTGTCGGGGAGCTGTTTTTT.

The V gene is TRBV11-2, the J gene TRBJ2-5; 9 bases agree with TRBD2. V gave up 5 bases and J gave up 11 bases; unmatched junction bases: 12. This CDR3 has 14 residues. CDR1 SGHAT and CDR2 FQNNGV come from the germline V gene. The CDR3 here is CASSRIAAGGEQYF. The CDR3 nucleotides are TGTGCCAGCAGCCGGATAGCAGCGGGAGGTGAGCAGTACTTC.

The chain employs TRBV6-5 and TRBJ1-3, with D tentatively TRBD1 (5 bases). The V end was cut by 2 bases, the J end by 0 bases, with 11 bases between. The germline V gene encodes CDR1 MNHEY and CDR2 SVGAGI. CDR3 length equals 16 residues. The CDR3: CASSYGGTPSGNTIYF. The CDR3 DNA is TGTGCCAGCAGTTACGGGGGAACCCCCTCTGGAAACACCATATATTTT.

The rearrangement links TRBV28 to TRBJ1-1; no clear D gene. Germline V gene lookup returns CDR1 MDHEN and CDR2 SYDVKM. Trimming cost V 2 bases and J 1 base, with 14 bases left between them. The CDR3 is 16 residues long. CDR3 amino acids: CASSLRPHRGNTEAFF. In nucleotides, the CDR3 is TGTGCCAGCAGTTTAAGACCGCACCGGGGGAACACTGAAGCTTTCTTT.

The CDR3 coding sequence is TGTGCCAGCAGCTTTGTATTAGCGGGAACCTACGAGCAGTACTTC. This encodes CASSFVLAGTYEQYF. The rearrangement uses TRBV7-2 and TRBJ2-7, with TRBD2 matching over 8 bases. This CDR3 is 15 amino acids long. The germline gives CDR1 SGHTA, CDR2 FQGNSA. The V segment lost 3 bases and the J segment 2 bases; nucleotides outside the gene matches: 6.

This chain uses TRBV6-5 with TRBJ2-7; D uncertain. Trimming pared 6 bases from V and 4 bases from J, leaving 19 bases between. This CDR3 is built from 15 residues. Germline CDR1 is MNHEY and CDR2 is SVGAGI. In nucleotides, the CDR3 is TGTGCCAGCAGCCCCATCCCCAAGGGAATGTACGAGCAGTACGTC. Translation gives CASSPIPKGMYEQYV.

The chain uses TRBV27 and TRBJ2-3; D is unclear. The CDR3 consists of 14 residues. The V and J ends lost 8 bases and 4 bases respectively, with 16 bases between them. From germline, CDR1 is MNHEY and CDR2 SMNVEV (reference sequence). As DNA, the CDR3 is TGTGCCAGCCGTCGGTATGGGCCGGCAGATACGCAGTATTTT. Translated, it gives CASRRYGPADTQYF.

The chain is built from TRBV5-4 and TRBJ1-6; TRBD1 matches at 7 bases. The CDR3 runs 15 residues. The trim removed 4 bases at V and 9 bases at J, leaving 10 bases unmatched. Germline CDR1 reads SGHNT; CDR2 reads YYREEE (reference sequence). CDR3 sequence reads: CASSNRGILGSPLHF. CDR3 DNA: TGTGCCAGCAGCAACAGGGGCATACTGGGTTCACCCCTCCACTTT.